These 10 T cell receptor beta chains came from one sample sequenced in a study of ipilimumab plus nivolumab after autologous stem cell transplantation. Using immunoSEQ multiplex PCR, the repertoire was profiled, and TCRdb retains in-frame clones only, with some absent. The table records fewer than 30,000 clones, more than 70% of them present only once. The input for sequencing was PBMCs, taken in a trial of ipilimumab plus nivolumab as post-transplant consolidation. The receptors derive from a male donor with diffuse large B-cell lymphoma.

V is TRBV6-4 and J is TRBJ1-5; perhaps TRBD1 as D (6 bases). Germline values: CDR1 MRHNA, CDR2 SNTAGT. CDR3 length equals 16 residues. V was clipped by 4 bases and J by 7 bases, with 20 bases between them. CDR3 in amino acids: CASSGNVGGAGQPQHF. In DNA, the CDR3 is TGTGCCAGCAGTGGAAACGTCGGGGGGGCAGGGCAGCCCCAGCATTTT.

This clone turned up a few times. The V call is TRBV18, the J call TRBJ1-1; a weak D match, TRBD1 (5 bases). V dropped 5 bases and J dropped 3 bases, with 13 bases sitting between them. The germline gives CDR1 KGHSH, CDR2 LQKENI. The CDR3 runs 14 residues. The CDR3 nucleotides are TGTGCCAGCTCAACGGTGGGGCTGGACACTGAAGCTTTCTTT. This encodes CASSTVGLDTEAFF.

CDR3 DNA: TGTGCCAGTAGTATAAACAGGGGGAGCAATCAGCCCCAGCATTTT. Its protein is CASSINRGSNQPQHF. This sequence joins TRBV19 and TRBJ1-5, with 8 bases that match TRBD1. V was pared by 2 bases and J by 1 base, with 1 base of the junction left unmatched. The CDR3 is 15 amino acids. Germline V lookup: CDR1 LNHDA, CDR2 SQIVND (reference sequence).

The sample holds one count of this clone. The chain has TRBV5-1 and TRBJ2-7; D is undetermined. Germline loops: CDR1 SGHRS, CDR2 YFSETQ. Deletions cut 0 bases from V and 0 bases from J, with 10 bases between. There are 15 residues in the CDR3. In nucleotides, the CDR3 is TGCGCCAGCAGCTTGGGTTCAGTCTTCTCCTACGAGCAGTACTTC. This encodes CASSLGSVFSYEQYF.

The rearrangement uses TRBV6-6 and TRBJ2-7, with TRBD2 as a possible D gene (6 bases). Looked up from germline, CDR1 is MNHNY and CDR2 is SVGAGI (reference sequence). The CDR3 is 15 residues long. The V end was cut by 2 bases, the J end by 0 bases, with 11 bases between. The CDR3 DNA reads as TGTGCCAGCAGTTACGGGCGGGGTTTCTCCTACGAGCAGTACTTC. This translates into CASSYGRGFSYEQYF.

J is TRBJ1-1 and V is TRBV5-4; no reliable D call. This CDR3 has 13 residues. Trimming stripped 5 bases from V and 1 base from J, with 9 bases between. The germline V gene encodes CDR1 SGHNT and CDR2 YYREEE (reference sequence). CDR3 protein: CASSTDGNTEAFF. CDR3 sequence (DNA): TGTGCCAGCAGTACAGACGGGAACACTGAAGCTTTCTTT.

The chain is built from TRBV6-5 and TRBJ2-7; D is uncertain. The V end lost 8 bases, the J end lost 3 bases, and 2 bases lay between the germline ends. The germline V gene encodes CDR1 MNHEY and CDR2 SVGAGI. CDR3 size: 9 residues. The CDR3 DNA is TGTGCCAGCTGCTACGAGCAGTACTTC. Amino acids: CASCYEQYF.

With respect to this clone: A read error may be the cause here, since a much bigger clone is one base away. This sample includes further DNA sequences coding for the same CDR3. The genes are TRBV6-1 and TRBJ1-2; D perhaps matches TRBD1 (6 bases). This CDR3 has 13 amino acids. Germline CDR1 MNHNS, CDR2 SASEGT. The ends were cut back, 2 bases at V and 3 bases at J, with 7 bases in the middle. DNA of the CDR3: TGTGCCAGCAGTGAATGGACAGACTATGGCTACACCTTC. Residues: CASSEWTDYGYTF.

The chain employs TRBV2 and TRBJ1-6; D remains ambiguous. Looked up from germline, CDR1 is SNHLY and CDR2 is FYNNEI. Trimming removed 6 bases from V and 10 bases from J, with 10 bases in between. The CDR3 consists of 12 residues. CDR3 DNA sequence: TGTGCCAGCAGGATTGACGCCTCACCCCTCCACTTT. The encoded protein is CASRIDASPLHF.

The rearrangement joins TRBV12-5 to TRBJ1-1; D call uncertain. CDR3 length: 12 residues. Germline V gene sequence: CDR1 LGHNT, CDR2 FRNRAP. V was cut by 3 bases and J by 6 bases, with 8 bases left in between. CDR3 sequence: CASGLAVAEAFF. The CDR3 DNA reads as TGTGCTAGTGGTTTAGCGGTAGCTGAAGCTTTCTTT.